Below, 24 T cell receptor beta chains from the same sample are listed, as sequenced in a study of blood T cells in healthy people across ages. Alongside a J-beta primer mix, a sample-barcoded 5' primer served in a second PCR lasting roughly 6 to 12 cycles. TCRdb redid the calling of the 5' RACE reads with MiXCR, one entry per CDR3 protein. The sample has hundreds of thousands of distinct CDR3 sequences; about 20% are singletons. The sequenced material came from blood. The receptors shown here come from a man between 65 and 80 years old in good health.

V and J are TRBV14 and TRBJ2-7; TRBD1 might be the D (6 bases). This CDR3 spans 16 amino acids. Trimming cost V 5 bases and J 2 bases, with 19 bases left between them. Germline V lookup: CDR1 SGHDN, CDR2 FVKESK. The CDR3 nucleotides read TGTGCCAGCAGCAAATTCTACAGGGCAGGGCCCTACGAGCAGTACTTC. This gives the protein CASSKFYRAGPYEQYF.

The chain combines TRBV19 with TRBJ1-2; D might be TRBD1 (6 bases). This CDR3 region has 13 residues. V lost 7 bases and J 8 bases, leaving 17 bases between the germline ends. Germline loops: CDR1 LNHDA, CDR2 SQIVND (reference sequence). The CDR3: CASTLTGFGGYTF. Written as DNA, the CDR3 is TGTGCCAGTACCTTAACAGGGTTCGGAGGCTACACCTTC. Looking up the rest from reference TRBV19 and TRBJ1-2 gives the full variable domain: DGGITQSPKYLFRKEGQNVTLSCEQNLNHDAMYWYRQDPGQGLRLIYYSQIVNDFQKGDIAEGYSVSREKKESFPLTVTSAQKNPTAFYLCASTLTGFGGYTFGSGTRLTVV.

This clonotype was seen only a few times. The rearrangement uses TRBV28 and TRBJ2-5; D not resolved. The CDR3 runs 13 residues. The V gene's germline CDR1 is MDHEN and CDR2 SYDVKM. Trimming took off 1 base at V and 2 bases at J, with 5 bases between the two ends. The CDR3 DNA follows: TGTGCCAGCAGTTTATCTGCGCAAGAGACCCAGTACTTC. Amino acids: CASSLSAQETQYF.

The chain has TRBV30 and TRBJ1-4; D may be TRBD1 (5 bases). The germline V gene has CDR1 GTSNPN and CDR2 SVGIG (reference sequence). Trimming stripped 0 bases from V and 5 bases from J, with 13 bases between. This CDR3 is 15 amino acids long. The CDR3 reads CAWSVLGGSNEKLFF. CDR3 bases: TGTGCCTGGAGTGTACTCGGGGGGAGCAATGAAAAACTGTTTTTT.

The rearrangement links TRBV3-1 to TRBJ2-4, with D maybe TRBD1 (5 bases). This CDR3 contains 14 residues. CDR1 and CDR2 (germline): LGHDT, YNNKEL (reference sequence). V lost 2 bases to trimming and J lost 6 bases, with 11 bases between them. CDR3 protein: CASSQPTALNIQYF. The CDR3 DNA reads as TGTGCCAGCAGCCAACCGACAGCACTAAACATTCAGTACTTC.

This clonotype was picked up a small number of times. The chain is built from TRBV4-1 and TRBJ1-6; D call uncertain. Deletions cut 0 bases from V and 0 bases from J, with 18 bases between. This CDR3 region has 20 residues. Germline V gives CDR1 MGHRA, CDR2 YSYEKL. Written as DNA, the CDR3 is TGCGCCAGCAGCCAAGATTTGCCGTTTAGCAGGAGCTCCTATAATTCACCCCTCCACTTT. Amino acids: CASSQDLPFSRSSYNSPLHF.

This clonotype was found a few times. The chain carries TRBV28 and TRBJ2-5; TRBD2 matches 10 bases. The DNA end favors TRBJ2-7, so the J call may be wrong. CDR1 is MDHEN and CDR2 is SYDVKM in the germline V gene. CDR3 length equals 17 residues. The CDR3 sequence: CASTPSGGVASFYEQYF. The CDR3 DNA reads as TGTGCCAGCACGCCTAGCGGGGGAGTCGCTTCTTTCTACGAGCAGTACTTC.

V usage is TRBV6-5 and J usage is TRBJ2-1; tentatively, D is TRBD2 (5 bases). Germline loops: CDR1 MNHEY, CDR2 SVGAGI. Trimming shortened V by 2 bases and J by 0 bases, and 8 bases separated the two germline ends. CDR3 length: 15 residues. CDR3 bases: TGTGCCAGCAGTTACACGGGGTTCTCCTACAATGAGCAGTTCTTC. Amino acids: CASSYTGFSYNEQFF.

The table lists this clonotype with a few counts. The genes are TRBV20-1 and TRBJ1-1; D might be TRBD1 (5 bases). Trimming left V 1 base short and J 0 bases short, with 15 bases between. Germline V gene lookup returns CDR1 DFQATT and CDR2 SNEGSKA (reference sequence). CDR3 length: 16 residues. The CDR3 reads CSARAQEAGMNTEAFF. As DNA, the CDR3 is TGCAGTGCTAGAGCACAGGAGGCTGGTATGAACACTGAAGCTTTCTTT.

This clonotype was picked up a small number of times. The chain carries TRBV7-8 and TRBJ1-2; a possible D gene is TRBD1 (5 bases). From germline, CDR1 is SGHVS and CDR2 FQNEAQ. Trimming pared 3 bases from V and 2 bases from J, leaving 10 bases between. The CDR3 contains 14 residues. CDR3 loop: CASSLGTDNYGYTF. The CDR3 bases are TGTGCCAGCAGCTTGGGGACGGACAACTATGGCTACACCTTC.

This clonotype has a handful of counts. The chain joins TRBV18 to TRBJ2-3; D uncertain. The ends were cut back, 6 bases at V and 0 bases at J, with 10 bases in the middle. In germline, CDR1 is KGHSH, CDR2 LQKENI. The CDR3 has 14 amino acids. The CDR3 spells CASSPTRSTDTQYF. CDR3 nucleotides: TGTGCCAGCTCCCCGACAAGGAGCACAGATACGCAGTATTTT.

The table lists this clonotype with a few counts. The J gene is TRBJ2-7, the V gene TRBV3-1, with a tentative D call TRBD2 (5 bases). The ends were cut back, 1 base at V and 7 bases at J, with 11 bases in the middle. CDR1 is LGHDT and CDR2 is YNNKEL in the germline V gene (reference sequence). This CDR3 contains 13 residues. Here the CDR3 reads CASSQASGREQYF. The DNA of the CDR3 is TGTGCCAGCAGCCAAGCTTCGGGGAGAGAGCAGTACTTC.

The CDR3 DNA reads TGTGCCAGCAGCCCGACGCTACTGGCGGCTAGCACAGATACGCAGTATTTT. Its protein product is CASSPTLLAASTDTQYF. The rearrangement links TRBV7-3 to TRBJ2-3; D gene unclear. The CDR3 has 17 residues. V shed 5 bases and J shed 0 bases, with 18 bases lying between them. Germline loops: CDR1 SGHTA, CDR2 FQGTGA. Complete variable domain (other parts from reference TRBV7-3 and TRBJ2-3): GAGVSQTPSNKVTEKGKYVELRCDPISGHTALYWYRQSLGQGPEFLIYFQGTGAADDSGLPNDRFFAVRPEGSVSTLKIQRTERGDSAVYLCASSPTLLAASTDTQYFGPGTRLTVL.

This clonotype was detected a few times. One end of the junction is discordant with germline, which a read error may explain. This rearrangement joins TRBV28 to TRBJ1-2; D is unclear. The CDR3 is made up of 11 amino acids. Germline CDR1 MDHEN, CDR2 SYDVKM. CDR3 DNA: TGTGCCAGCAGTTTAGGTCTCCAGTCCTTCTTC. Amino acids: CASSLGLQSFF.

The CDR3 DNA reads TGCAGTGCTAGTAAACAGGGTAATTCACCCCTCCACTTT. It specifies CSASKQGNSPLHF. This chain uses TRBV20-1 with TRBJ1-6; a possible D gene is TRBD1 (6 bases). V was cut by 3 bases and J by 6 bases, with 9 bases left in between. Germline V lookup: CDR1 DFQATT, CDR2 SNEGSKA (reference sequence). There are 13 residues in the CDR3.

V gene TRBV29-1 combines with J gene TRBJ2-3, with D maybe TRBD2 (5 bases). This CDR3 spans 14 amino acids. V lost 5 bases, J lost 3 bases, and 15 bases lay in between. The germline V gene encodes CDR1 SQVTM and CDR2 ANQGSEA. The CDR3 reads CSVPSGSLTDTQYF. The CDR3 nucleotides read TGCAGCGTTCCCAGCGGTAGTTTGACAGATACGCAGTATTTT.

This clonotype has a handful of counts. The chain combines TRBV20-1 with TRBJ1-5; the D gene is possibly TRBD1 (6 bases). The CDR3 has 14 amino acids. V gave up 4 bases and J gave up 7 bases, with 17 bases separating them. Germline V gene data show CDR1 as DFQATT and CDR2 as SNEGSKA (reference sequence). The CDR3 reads CSATKQGQGQPQHF. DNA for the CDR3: TGCAGTGCTACAAAACAGGGTCAGGGGCAGCCCCAGCATTTT.

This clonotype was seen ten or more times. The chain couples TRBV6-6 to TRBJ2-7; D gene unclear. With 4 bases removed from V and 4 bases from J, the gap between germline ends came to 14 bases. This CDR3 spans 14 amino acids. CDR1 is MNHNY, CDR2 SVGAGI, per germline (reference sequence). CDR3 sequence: CASSWNTRAYEQYV. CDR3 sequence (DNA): TGTGCCAGCAGTTGGAACACACGGGCGTACGAGCAGTACGTC.

CDR3 bases: TGCAGTGCTAGAGGAACCGGGACAGGGAATGAAAAACTGTTTTTT. It translates to CSARGTGTGNEKLFF. The chain joins TRBV20-1 to TRBJ1-4; 9 positions match TRBD1. CDR1 and CDR2 (germline): DFQATT, SNEGSKA (reference sequence). This CDR3 comprises 15 residues. J lost 5 bases, V lost 1 base, and 5 bases had no gene match.

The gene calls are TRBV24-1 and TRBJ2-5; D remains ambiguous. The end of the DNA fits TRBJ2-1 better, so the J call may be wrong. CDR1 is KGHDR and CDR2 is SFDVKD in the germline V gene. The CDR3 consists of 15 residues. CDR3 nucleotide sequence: TGTGCCACCAGTGATTTGAGAGGACCCAGGAATGAGCAGTTCTTC. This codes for CATSDLRGPRNEQFF.

The CDR3 coding sequence is TGTGCCAGCAGTCGTAGACAGGGAGGCACAGATACGCAGTATTTT. Amino acids: CASSRRQGGTDTQYF. The V and J genes are TRBV28 and TRBJ2-3, with 7 bases matching TRBD1. The germline V gene encodes CDR1 MDHEN and CDR2 SYDVKM. The V segment lost 5 bases and the J segment 1 base; nucleotides outside the gene matches: 6. The CDR3 has 15 residues.

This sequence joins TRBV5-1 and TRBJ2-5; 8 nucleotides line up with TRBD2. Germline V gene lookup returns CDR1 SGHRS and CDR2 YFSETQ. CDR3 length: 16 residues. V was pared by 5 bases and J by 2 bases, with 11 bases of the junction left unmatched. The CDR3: CASSTVSGSDQETQYF. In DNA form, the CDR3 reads TGCGCCAGCAGTACAGTCAGCGGGAGTGATCAAGAGACCCAGTACTTC.

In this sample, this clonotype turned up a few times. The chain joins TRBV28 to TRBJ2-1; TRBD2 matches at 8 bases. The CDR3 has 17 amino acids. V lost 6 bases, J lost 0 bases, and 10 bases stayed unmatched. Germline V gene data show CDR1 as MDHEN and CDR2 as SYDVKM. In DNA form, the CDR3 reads TGTGCCAGCAGCCCGGGCGGGGGGCGCTCCTCCTACAATGAGCAGTTCTTC. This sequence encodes CASSPGGGRSSYNEQFF.

The CDR3 loop is CASSQGDSGPMYTSTDTQYF. The DNA for the CDR3 is TGTGCCAGCAGCCAAGGGGATAGCGGACCGATGTACACTAGCACAGATACGCAGTATTTT. The genes are TRBV4-2 and TRBJ2-3, with a tentative D call TRBD2 (6 bases). V lost 1 base to trimming and J lost 0 bases, with 23 bases between them. The germline gives CDR1 LGHNA, CDR2 YNFKEQ. The CDR3 consists of 20 residues.